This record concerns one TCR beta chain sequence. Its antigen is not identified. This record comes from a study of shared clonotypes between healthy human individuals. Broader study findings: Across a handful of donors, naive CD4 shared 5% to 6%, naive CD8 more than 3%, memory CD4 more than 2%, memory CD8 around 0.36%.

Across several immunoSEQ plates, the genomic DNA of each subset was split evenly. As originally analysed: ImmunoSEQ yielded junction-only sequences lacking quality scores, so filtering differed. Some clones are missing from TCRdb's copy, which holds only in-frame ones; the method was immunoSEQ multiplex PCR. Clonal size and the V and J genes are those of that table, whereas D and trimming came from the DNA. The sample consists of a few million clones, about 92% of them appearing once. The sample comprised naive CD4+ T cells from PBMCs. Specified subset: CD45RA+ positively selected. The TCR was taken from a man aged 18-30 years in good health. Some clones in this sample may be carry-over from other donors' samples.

The CDR3 reads CASSVAAVAVTGELFF. The CDR3 DNA reads as TGTGCCAGCAGCGTAGCGGCAGTAGCAGTCACCGGGGAGCTGTTTTTT. The J gene is TRBJ2-2, the V gene TRBV9, with no clear D. The V and J ends lost 0 bases and 4 bases respectively, with 13 bases between them. This CDR3 contains 16 residues. Germline V gene lookup returns CDR1 SGDLS and CDR2 YYNGEE.